This TCR beta chain derives from a study of regulatory T cells in long-lasting Graves disease. The wider study: Graves' disease counted as persistent after over 5 years of antithyroid drugs with positive TSH receptor antibodies.

The CDR3 is 15 residues long. Germline V gene sequence: CDR1 SGHRS, CDR2 YFSETQ. Trimming took 4 bases from V and 4 from J; bases not matched to a gene: 8. Time point reported: persistent/refractory GD, antithyroid drugs over 5 years with positive TRAb. PBMC RNA served as the TCR library source. HTBI primers from iRepertoire and Arm-PCR of CDR3 regions yielded the TCR beta libraries. TCRdb processed the multiplex PCR reads anew with MiXCR; each CDR3 protein has one entry. This sample yields almost 350,000 distinct CDR3 sequences, of which about 19% are seen a single time; about 29% belongs to the top ten.

This chain connects TRBV5-1 to TRBJ2-7; TRBD1 aligns across 10 bases. This clonotype originated in a female donor with Graves disease. This sample comprised peripheral blood mononuclear cells (PBMCs), obtained when the disease was refractory, from a patient treated with antithyroid drugs. The CDR3 here is CASSQRDRGRYEQYF. The CDR3 nucleotides are TGCGCCAGCAGCCAGCGGGACAGGGGACGGTACGAGCAGTACTTC.